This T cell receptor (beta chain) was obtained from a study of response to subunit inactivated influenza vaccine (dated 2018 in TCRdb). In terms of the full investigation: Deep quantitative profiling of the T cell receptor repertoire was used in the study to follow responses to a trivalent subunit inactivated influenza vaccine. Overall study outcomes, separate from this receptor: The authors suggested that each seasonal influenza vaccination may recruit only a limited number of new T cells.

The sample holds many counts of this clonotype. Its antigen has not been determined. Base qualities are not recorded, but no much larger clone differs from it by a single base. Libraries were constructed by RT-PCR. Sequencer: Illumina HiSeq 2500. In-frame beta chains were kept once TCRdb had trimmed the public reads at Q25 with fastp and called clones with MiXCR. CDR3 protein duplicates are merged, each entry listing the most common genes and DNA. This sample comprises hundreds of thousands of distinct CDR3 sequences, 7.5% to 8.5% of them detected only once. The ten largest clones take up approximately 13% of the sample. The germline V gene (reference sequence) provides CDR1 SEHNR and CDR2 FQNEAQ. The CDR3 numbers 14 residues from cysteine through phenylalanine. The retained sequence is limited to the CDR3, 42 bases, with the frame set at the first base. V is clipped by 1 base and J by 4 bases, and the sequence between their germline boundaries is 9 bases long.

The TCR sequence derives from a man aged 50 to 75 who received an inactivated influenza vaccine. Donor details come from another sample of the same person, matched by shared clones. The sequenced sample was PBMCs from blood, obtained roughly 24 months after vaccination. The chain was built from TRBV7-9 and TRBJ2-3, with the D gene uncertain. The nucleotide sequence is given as TGTGCCAGCAGCTTAGATTACCATTCAGATACGCAGTATTTT. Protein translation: CASSLDYHSDTQYF.